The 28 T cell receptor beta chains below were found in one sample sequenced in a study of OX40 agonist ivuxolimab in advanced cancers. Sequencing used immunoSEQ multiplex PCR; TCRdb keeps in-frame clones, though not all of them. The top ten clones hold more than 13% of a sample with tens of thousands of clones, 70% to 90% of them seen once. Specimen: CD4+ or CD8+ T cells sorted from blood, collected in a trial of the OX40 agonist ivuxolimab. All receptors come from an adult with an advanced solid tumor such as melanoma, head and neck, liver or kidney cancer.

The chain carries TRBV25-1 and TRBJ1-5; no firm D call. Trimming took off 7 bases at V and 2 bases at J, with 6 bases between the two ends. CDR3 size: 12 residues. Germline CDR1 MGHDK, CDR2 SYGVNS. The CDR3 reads CASNSGNQPQHF. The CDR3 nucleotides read TGTGCCAGCAATAGTGGCAATCAGCCCCAGCATTTT. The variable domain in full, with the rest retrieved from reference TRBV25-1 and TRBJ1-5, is EADIYQTPRYLVIGTGKKITLECSQTMGHDKMYWYQQDPGMELHLIHYSYGVNSTEKGDLSSESTVSRIRTEHFPLTLESARPSHTSQYLCASNSGNQPQHFGDGTRLSIL.

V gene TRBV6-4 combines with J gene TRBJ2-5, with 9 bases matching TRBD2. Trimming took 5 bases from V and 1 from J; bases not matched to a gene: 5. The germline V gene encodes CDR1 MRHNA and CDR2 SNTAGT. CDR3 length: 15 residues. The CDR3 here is CASSPRRGGQETQYF. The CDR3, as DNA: TGTGCCAGCAGTCCCAGGCGGGGGGGCCAAGAGACCCAGTACTTC.

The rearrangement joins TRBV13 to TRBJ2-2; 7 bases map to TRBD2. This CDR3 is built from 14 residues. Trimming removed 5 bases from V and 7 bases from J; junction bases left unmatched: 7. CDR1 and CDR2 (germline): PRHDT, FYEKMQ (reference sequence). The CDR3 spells CASSPGLDGGELFF. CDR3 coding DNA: TGTGCCAGCAGCCCAGGACTAGATGGCGGGGAGCTGTTTTTT.

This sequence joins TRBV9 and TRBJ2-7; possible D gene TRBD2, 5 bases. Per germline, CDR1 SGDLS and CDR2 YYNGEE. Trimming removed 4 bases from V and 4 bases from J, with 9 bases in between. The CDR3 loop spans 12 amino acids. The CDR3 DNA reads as TGTGCCAGCAGCCCTGGAGGATACGAGCAGTACTTC. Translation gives CASSPGGYEQYF.

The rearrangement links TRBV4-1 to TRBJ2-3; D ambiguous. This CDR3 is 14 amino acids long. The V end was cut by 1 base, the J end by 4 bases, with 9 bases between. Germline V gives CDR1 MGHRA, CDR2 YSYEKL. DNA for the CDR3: TGCGCCAGCAGCCAAGGTGGGCAGCCAGATACGCAGTATTTT. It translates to CASSQGGQPDTQYF.

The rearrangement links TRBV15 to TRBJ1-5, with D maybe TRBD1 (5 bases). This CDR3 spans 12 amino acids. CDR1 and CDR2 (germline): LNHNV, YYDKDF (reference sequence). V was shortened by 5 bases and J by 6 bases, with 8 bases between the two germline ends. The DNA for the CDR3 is TGTGCCACCAGCGCAGGGTTTCAGCCCCAGCATTTT. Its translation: CATSAGFQPQHF.

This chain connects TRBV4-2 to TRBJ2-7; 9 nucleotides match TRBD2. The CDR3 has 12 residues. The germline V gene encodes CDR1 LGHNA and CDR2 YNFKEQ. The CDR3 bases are TGTGCATTTGGGCTAGCGGGACGAGAGCAGTACTTC. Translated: CAFGLAGREQYF.

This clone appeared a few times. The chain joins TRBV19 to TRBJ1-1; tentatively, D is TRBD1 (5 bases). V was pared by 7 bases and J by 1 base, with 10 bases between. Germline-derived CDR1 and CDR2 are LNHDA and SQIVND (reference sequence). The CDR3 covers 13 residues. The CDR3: CASKRGTNTEAFF. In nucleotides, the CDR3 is TGTGCCAGTAAGAGGGGTACGAACACTGAAGCTTTCTTT.

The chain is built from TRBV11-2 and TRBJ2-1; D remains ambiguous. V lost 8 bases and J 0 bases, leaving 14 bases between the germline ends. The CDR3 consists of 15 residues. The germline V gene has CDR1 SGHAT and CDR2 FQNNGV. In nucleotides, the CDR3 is TGTGCCAGCGGCGGCGATCCGAGCTCCTACAATGAGCAGTTCTTC. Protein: CASGGDPSSYNEQFF.

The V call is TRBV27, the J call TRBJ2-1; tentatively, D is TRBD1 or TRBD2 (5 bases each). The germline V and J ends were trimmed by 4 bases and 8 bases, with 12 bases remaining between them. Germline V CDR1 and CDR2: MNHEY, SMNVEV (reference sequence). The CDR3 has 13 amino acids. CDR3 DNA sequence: TGTGCCAGCAGTTCCGGGACGCGCCATGAGCAGTTCTTC. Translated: CASSSGTRHEQFF.

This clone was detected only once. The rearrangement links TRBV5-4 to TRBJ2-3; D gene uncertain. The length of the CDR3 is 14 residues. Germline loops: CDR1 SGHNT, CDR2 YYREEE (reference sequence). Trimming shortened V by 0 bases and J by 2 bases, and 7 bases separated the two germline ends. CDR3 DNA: TGTGCCAGCAGCTTGGCCCTGAACACAGATACGCAGTATTTT. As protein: CASSLALNTDTQYF.

The CDR3, as DNA: TGTGCCACCAGCGTCCGATCCCGACTAGCGGGGTACAATGAGCAGTTCTTC. Protein: CATSVRSRLAGYNEQFF. The chain couples TRBV15 to TRBJ2-1; 11 positions agree with TRBD2. Germline CDR1 reads LNHNV; CDR2 reads YYDKDF (reference sequence). V dropped 5 bases and J dropped 4; count of bases not matched to a gene: 10. The CDR3 totals 17 residues.

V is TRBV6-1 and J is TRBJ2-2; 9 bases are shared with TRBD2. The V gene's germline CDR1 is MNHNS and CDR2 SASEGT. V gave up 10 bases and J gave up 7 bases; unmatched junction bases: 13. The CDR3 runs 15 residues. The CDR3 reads CATHRAGGPGGELFF. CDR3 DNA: TGTGCCACGCACCGGGCGGGAGGGCCGGGCGGGGAGCTGTTTTTT.

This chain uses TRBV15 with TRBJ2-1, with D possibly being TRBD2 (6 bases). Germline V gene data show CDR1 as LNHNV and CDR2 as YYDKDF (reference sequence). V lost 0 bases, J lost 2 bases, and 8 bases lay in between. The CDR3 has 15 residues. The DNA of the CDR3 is TGTGCCACCAGCAGAGAAGCGGGTCCCTACAATGAGCAGTTCTTC. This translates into CATSREAGPYNEQFF.

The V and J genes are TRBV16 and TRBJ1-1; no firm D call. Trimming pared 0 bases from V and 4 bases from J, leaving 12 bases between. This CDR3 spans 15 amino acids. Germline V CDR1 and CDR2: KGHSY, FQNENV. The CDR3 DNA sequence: TGTGCCAGCAGCCAATCGAGAGGGTGGGGCACTGAAGCTTTCTTT. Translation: CASSQSRGWGTEAFF.

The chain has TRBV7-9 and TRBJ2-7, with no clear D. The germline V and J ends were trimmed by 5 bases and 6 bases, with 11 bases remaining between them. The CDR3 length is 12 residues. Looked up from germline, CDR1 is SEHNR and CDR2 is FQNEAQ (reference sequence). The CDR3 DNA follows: TGTGCCAGCAGCCAGCCCCCCGGCGAGCAGTACTTC. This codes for CASSQPPGEQYF.

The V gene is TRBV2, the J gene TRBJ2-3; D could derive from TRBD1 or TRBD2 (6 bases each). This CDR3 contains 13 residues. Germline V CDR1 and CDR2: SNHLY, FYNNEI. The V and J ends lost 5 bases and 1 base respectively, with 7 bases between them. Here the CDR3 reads CASSRGGTDTQYF. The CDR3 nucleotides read TGTGCCAGCAGTAGGGGGGGCACAGATACGCAGTATTTT.

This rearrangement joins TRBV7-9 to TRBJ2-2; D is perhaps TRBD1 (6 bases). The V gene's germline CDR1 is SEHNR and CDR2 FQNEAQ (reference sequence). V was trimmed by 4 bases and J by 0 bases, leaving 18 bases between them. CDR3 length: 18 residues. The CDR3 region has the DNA TGTGCCAGCAGCTCCAAGGGGGTGAGGCACCCGAACACCGGGGAGCTGTTTTTT. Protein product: CASSSKGVRHPNTGELFF.

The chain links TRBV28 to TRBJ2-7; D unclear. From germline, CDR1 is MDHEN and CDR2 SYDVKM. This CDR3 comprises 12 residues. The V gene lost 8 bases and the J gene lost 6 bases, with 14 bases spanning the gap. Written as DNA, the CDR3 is TGTGCCAGCGCCCTCCGGGTGGGCGAGCAGTACTTC. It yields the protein CASALRVGEQYF.

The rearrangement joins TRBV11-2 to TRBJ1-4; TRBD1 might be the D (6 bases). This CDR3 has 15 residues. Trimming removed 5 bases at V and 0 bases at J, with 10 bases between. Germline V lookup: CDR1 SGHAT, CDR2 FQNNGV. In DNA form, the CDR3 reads TGTGCCAGCAGCGAGGGGGGAGCAACTAATGAAAAACTGTTTTTT. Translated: CASSEGGATNEKLFF.

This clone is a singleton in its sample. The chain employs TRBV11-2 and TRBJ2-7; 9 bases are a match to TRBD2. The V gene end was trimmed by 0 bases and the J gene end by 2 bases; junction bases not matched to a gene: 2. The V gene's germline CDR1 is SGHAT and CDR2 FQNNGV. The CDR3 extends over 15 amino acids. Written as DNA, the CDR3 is TGTGCCAGCAGCTTAGAGGCTAGCGGGGCCTACGAGCAGTACTTC. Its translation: CASSLEASGAYEQYF.

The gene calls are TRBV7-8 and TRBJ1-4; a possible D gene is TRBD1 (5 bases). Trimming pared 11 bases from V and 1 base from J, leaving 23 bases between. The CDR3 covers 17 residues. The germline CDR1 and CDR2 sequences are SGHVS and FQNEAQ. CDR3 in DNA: TGTGCCTCATCACAGCGCGGGGTACAGGAAACTAATGAAAAACTGTTTTTT. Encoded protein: CASSQRGVQETNEKLFF.

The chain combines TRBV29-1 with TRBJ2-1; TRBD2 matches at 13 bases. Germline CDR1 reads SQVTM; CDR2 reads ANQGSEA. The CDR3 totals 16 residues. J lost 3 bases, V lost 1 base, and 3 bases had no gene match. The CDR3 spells CSVEGLAGGDYNEQFF. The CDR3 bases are TGCAGCGTTGAAGGACTAGCGGGAGGCGACTACAATGAGCAGTTCTTC.

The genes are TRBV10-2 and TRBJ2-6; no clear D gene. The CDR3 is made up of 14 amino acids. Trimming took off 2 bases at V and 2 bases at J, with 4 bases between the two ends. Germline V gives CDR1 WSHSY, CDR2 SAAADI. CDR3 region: CASSEGPGANVLTF. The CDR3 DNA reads TGCGCCAGCAGTGAGGGCCCTGGGGCCAACGTCCTGACTTTC.

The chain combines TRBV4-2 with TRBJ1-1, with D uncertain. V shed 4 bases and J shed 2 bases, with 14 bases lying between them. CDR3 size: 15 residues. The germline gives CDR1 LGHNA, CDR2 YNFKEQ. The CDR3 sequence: CASSPPGGPNTEAFF. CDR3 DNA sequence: TGTGCCAGCAGCCCCCCCGGCGGGCCCAACACTGAAGCTTTCTTT.

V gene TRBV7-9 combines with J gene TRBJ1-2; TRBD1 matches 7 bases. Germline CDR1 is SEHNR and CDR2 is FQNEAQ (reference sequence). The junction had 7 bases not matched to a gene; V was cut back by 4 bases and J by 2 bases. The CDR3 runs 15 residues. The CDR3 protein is CASSSEGTANYGYTF. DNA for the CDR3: TGTGCCAGCAGCTCGGAAGGGACAGCAAACTATGGCTACACCTTC.

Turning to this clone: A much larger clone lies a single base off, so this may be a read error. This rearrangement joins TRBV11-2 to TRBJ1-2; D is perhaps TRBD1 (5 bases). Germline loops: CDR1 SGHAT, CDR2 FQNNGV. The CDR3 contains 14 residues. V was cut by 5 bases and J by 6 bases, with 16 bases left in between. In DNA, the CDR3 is TGTGCCAGCAGCCAAGTCGGTGGAGGGGATGGCTACACCTTC. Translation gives CASSQVGGGDGYTF.

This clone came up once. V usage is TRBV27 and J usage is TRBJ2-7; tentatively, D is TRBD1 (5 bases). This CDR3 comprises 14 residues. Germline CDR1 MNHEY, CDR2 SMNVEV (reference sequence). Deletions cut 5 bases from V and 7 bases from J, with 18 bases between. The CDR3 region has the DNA TGTGCCAGCAGTAACAGGACCCCTGTGGGAGAGCAGTACTTC. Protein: CASSNRTPVGEQYF.